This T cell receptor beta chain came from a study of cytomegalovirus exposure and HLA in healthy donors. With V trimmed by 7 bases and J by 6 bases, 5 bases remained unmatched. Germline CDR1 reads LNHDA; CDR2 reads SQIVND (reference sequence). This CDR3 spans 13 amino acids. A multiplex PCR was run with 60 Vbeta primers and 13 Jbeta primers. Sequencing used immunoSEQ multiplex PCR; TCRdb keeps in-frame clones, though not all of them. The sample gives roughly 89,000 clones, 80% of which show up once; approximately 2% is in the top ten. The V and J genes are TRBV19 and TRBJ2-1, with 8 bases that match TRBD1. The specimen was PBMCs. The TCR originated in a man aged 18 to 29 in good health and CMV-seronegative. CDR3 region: CASTAGTGNEQFF. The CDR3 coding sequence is TGTGCCAGTACCGCGGGGACAGGCAATGAGCAGTTCTTC.